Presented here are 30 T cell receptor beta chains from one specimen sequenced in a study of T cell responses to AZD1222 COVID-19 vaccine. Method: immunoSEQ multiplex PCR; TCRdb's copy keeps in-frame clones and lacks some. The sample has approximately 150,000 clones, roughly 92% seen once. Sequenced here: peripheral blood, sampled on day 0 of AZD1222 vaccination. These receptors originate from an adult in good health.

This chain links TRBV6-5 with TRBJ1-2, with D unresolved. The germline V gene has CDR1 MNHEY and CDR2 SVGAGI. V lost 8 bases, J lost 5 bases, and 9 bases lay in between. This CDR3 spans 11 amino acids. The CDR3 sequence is CASQDQYGYTF. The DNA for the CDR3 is TGTGCCAGCCAGGATCAGTATGGCTACACCTTC.

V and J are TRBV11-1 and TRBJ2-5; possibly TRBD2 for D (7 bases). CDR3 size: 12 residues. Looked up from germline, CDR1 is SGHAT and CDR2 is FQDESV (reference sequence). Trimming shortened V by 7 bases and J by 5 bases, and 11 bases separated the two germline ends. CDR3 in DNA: TGTGCCAGCACCGGGGGGCCGGAGACCCAGTACTTC. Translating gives CASTGGPETQYF. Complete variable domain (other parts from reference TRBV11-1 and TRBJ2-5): EAEVAQSPRYKITEKSQAVAFWCDPISGHATLYWYRQILGQGPELLVQFQDESVVDDSQLPKDRFSAERLKGVDSTLKIQPAELGDSAMYLCASTGGPETQYFGPGTRLLVL.

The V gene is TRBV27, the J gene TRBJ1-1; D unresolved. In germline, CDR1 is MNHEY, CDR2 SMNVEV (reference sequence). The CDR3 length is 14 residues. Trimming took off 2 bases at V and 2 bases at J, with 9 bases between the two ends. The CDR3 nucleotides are TGTGCCAGCAGTTTACTGGGGATAAACACTGAAGCTTTCTTT. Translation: CASSLLGINTEAFF.

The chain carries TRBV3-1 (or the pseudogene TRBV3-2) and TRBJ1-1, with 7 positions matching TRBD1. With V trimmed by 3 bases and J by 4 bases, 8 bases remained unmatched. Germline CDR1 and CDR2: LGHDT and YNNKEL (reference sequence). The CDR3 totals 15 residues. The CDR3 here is CASSHYRQGRTEAFF. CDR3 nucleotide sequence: TGTGCCAGCAGCCACTACAGACAGGGACGCACTGAAGCTTTCTTT.

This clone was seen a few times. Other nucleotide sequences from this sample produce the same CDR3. The CDR3 DNA follows: TGTGCCAGCAGCCTGACAGGGGTGGACTATGGCTACACCTTC. It yields the protein CASSLTGVDYGYTF. The chain carries TRBV2 and TRBJ1-2, with 8 bases aligning to TRBD1. The CDR3 runs to 14 residues. Germline-derived CDR1 and CDR2 are SNHLY and FYNNEI. Germline trimming cut 6 bases from V and 3 bases from J; bases unmatched to any gene: 6.

CDR3 amino acids: CASIPQRGYQETQYF. The CDR3 bases are TGTGCCAGCATACCCCAAAGGGGGTACCAAGAGACCCAGTACTTC. This chain connects TRBV6-5 to TRBJ2-5; TRBD1 might be the D (6 bases). Germline V gene data show CDR1 as MNHEY and CDR2 as SVGAGI. The CDR3 is 15 amino acids. V was cut by 7 bases and J by 0 bases, with 15 bases left in between.

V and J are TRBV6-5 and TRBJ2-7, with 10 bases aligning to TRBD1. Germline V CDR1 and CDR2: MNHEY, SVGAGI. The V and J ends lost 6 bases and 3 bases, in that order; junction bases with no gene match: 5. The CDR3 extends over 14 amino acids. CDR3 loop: CASSTGTGVYEQYF. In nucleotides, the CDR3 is TGTGCCAGCAGCACCGGGACAGGGGTCTACGAGCAGTACTTC.

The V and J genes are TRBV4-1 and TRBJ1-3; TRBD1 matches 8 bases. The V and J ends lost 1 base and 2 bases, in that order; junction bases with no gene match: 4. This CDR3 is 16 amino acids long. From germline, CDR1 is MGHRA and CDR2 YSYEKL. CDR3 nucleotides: TGCGCCAGCAGCCAAGTCGTGACAGGGGCTGGAAACACCATATATTTT. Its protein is CASSQVVTGAGNTIYF.

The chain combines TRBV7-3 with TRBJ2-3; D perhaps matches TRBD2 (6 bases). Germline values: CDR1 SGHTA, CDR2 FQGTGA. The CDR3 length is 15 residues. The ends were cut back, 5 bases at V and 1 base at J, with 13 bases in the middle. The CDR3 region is CASSAFIAGTDTQYF. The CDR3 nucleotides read TGTGCCAGCAGCGCGTTCATAGCGGGCACAGATACGCAGTATTTT.

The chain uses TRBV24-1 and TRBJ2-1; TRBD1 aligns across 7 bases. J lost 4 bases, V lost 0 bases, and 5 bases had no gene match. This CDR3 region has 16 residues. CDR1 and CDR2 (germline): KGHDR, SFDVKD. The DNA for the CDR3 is TGTGCCACCAGTGATTTGCGACAGGGCCCTTACAATGAGCAGTTCTTC. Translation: CATSDLRQGPYNEQFF.

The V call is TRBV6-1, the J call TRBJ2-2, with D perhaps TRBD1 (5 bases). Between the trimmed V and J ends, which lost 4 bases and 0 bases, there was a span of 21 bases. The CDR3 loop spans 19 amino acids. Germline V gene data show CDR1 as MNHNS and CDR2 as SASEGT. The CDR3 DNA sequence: TGTGCCAGCAGTGGAAGGGGCTACCAACACCCCTCGAACACCGGGGAGCTGTTTTTT. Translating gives CASSGRGYQHPSNTGELFF.

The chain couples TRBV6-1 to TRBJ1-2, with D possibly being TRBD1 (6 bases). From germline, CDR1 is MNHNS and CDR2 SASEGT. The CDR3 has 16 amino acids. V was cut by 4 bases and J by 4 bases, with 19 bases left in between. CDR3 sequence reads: CASSARAGAVGYGYTF. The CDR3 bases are TGTGCCAGCAGTGCGCGGGCGGGGGCGGTCGGCTATGGCTACACCTTC.

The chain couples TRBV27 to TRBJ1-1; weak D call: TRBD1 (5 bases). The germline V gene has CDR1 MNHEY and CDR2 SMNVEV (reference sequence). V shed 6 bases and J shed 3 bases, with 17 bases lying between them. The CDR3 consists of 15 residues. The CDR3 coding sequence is TGTGCCAGCAGACCCTATTCGACAGACTACACTGAAGCTTTCTTT. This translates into CASRPYSTDYTEAFF.

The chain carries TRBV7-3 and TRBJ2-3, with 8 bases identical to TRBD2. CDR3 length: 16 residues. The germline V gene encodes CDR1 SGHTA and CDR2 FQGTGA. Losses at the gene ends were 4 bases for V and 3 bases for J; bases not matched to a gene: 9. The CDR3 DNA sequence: TGTGCCAGCAGCTCTAAGGGCGGGGGGCAGACAGATACGCAGTATTTT. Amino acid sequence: CASSSKGGGQTDTQYF.

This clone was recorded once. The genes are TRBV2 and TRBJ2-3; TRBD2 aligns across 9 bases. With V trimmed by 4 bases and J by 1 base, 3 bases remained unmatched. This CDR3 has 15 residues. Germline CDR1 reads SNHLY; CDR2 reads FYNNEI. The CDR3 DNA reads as TGTGCCAGCAGTGTTAGGACTAGCGGCACAGATACGCAGTATTTT. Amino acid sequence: CASSVRTSGTDTQYF.

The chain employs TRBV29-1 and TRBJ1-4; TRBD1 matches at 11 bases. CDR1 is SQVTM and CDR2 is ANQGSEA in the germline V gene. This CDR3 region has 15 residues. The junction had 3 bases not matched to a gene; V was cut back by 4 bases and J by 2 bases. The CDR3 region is CSVARTGGTNEKLFF. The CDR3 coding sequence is TGCAGCGTTGCCAGGACAGGGGGCACTAATGAAAAACTGTTTTTT. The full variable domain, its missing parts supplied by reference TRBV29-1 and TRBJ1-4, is SAVISQKPSRDICQRGTSLTIQCQVDSQVTMMFWYRQQPGQSLTLIATANQGSEATYESGFVIDKFPISRPNLTFSTLTVSNMSPEDSSIYLCSVARTGGTNEKLFFGSGTQLSVL.

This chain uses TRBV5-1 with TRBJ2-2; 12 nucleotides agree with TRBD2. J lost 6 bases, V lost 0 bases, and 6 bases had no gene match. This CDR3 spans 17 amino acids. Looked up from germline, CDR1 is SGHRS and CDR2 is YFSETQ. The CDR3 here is CASSLEPSGRGSGELFF. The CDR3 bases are TGCGCCAGCAGCTTGGAGCCTAGCGGGAGGGGGTCCGGGGAGCTGTTTTTT. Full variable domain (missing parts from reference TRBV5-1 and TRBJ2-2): KAGVTQTPRYLIKTRGQQVTLSCSPISGHRSVSWYQQTPGQGLQFLFEYFSETQRNKGNFPGRFSGRQFSNSRSEMNVSTLELGDSALYLCASSLEPSGRGSGELFFGEGSRLTVL.

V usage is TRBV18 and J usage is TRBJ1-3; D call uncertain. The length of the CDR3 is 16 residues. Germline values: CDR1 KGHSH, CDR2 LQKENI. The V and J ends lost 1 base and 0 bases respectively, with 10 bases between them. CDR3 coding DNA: TGTGCCAGCTCACCACAATCGGCGCTCTCTGGAAACACCATATATTTT. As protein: CASSPQSALSGNTIYF.

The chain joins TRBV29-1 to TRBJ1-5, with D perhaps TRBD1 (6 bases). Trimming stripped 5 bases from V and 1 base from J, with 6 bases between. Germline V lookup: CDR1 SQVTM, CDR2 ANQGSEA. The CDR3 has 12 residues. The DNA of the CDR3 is TGCAGCGTTCAGGGGAGCAATCAGCCCCAGCATTTT. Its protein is CSVQGSNQPQHF.

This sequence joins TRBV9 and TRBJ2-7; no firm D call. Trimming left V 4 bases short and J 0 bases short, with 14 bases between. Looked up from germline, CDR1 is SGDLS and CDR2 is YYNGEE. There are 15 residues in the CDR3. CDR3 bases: TGTGCCAGCAGCATGTGGGCTCAAGACTCCTACGAGCAGTACTTC. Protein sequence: CASSMWAQDSYEQYF.

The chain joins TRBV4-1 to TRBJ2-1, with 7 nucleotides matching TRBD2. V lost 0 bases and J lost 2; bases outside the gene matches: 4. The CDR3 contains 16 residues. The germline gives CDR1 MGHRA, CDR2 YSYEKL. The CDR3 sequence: CASSQDGGLTYNEQFF. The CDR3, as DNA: TGCGCCAGCAGCCAAGATGGGGGACTAACCTACAATGAGCAGTTCTTC.

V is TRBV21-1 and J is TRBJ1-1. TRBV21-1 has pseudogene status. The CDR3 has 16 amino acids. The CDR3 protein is CASSNPFNREGTEAFF. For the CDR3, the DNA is TGTGCCAGCAGCAACCCCTTCAATAGGGAAGGAACTGAAGCTTTCTTT.

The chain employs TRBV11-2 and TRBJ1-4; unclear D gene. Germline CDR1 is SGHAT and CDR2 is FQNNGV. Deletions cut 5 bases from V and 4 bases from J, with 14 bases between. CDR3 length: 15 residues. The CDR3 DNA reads TGTGCCAGCAGCCAAGGGTACGGCGGTAATGAAAAACTGTTTTTT. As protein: CASSQGYGGNEKLFF.

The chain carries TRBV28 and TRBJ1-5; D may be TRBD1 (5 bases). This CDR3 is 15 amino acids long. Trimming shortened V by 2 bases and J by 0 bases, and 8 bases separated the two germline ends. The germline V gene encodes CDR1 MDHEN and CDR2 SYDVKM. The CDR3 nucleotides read TGTGCCAGCAGTTTACAGGGCTATAGCAATCAGCCCCAGCATTTT. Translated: CASSLQGYSNQPQHF.

This CDR3 reads CASSLSGGATNEKLFF. Written as DNA, the CDR3 is TGTGCCAGCAGCTTATCAGGGGGCGCGACTAATGAAAAACTGTTTTTT. The chain recombines TRBV7-9 with TRBJ1-4; 8 bases are shared with TRBD1. Unmatched junction bases numbered 4, after V lost 2 bases and J lost 2 bases. Germline assignment: CDR1 SEHNR and CDR2 FQNEAQ (reference sequence). The CDR3 has 16 residues.

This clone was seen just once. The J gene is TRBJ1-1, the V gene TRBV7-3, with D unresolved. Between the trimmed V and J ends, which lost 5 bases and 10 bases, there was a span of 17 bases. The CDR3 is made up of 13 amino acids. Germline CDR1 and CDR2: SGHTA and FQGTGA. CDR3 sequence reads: CASSPTARVAAFF. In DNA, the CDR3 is TGTGCCAGCAGCCCGACCGCAAGGGTTGCAGCTTTCTTT. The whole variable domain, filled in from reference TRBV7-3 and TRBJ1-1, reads GAGVSQTPSNKVTEKGKYVELRCDPISGHTALYWYRQSLGQGPEFLIYFQGTGAADDSGLPNDRFFAVRPEGSVSTLKIQRTERGDSAVYLCASSPTARVAAFFGQGTRLTVV.

CDR3 bases: TGCGCCAGCAGCTTGAATCGGGGGACTAGCGGCAATGAGCAGTTCTTC. Its translation: CASSLNRGTSGNEQFF. The gene calls are TRBV5-1 and TRBJ2-1; 11 bases are shared with TRBD2. Germline V CDR1 and CDR2: SGHRS, YFSETQ. V lost 1 base to trimming and J lost 6 bases; unmatched junction nucleotides: 6. The CDR3 covers 16 residues.

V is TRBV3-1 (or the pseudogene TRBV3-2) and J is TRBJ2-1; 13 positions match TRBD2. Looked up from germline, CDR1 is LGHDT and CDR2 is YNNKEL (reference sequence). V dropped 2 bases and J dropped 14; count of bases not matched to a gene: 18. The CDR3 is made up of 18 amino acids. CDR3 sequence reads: CASSQRAPTSGGAGREFF. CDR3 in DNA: TGTGCCAGCAGCCAAAGGGCGCCAACTAGCGGGGGGGCCGGTAGGGAGTTCTTC.

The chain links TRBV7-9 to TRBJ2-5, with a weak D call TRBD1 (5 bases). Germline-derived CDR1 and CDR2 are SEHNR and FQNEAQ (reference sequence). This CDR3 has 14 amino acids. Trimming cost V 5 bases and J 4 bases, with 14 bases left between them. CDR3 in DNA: TGTGCCAGCAGCCCTCAGACAGTTAGAGAGACCCAGTACTTC. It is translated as CASSPQTVRETQYF.

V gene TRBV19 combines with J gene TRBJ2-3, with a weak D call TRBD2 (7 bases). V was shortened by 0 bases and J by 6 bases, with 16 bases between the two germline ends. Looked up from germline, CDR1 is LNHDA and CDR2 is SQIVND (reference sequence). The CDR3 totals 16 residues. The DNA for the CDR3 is TGTGCCAGTAGTATAGATGAGGGGGGGAAATTGGATACGCAGTATTTT. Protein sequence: CASSIDEGGKLDTQYF.